This TCR beta chain appears in the sequencing data of a study of beta chain features in type 1 diabetes. Study-wide findings and caveats: A closer apparent resemblance between naive, central memory and Treg TCRB repertoires was seen in patients than in healthy donors. Type 1 diabetes patients had moderately but significantly shorter TCRB CDR3s in all four CD4+ subsets.

Details on this clone: The antigen is not known.

V was trimmed by 5 bases and J by 7 bases, leaving 12 bases between them. CDR3 length: 14 amino acids. Germline assignment: CDR1 SGHTA and CDR2 FQGTGA. Expressed TCRB transcripts were sequenced because the entire RNA isolate underwent reverse transcription. Method: immunoSEQ multiplex PCR; TCRdb's copy keeps in-frame clones and lacks some. The data show hundreds of thousands of clones, around 15% seen once. The sample was naive CD4+ T cells from blood. The chain joins TRBV7-3 to TRBJ1-6; no clear D. The sequence was collected from a young man with type 1 diabetes. Written as DNA, the CDR3 is TGTGCCAGCAGCGGCGGGCTGGTCAATTCACCCCTCCACTTT. Translating gives CASSGGLVNSPLHF.